The 10 T cell receptor beta chains below all came from one sample that was sequenced in a study of CD8+ T cells in alopecia areata (dated by TCRdb to the late 2010s). This specimen's time point label, per the study, means: around 26 weeks on oral tofacitinib. The treatment or condition label for this specimen denotes: oral pan-JAK inhibitor, 5-10 mg twice daily. The library was prepared using the immunoSEQ multiplex PCR assay. For TCR sequencing, RNA was extracted from every sample and reverse transcribed into cDNA to serve as template. TCRdb stores this immuneACCESS table with in-frame sequences only. Part of the clones is absent; in the studies checked, under half of the shortfall reflects unresolved V genes, and no reason is known for the rest. The sample has around 180,000 clones on record, 60% of them singletons. The ten largest clones take up over 1% of the sample. Material: CD4+ T cells sorted from blood, obtained at week 24, from a patient treated with tofacitinib. Source of these receptors: a human donor with alopecia areata.

The chain uses TRBV15 and TRBJ1-1; no definite D call. The CDR3 loop spans 13 amino acids. V lost 0 bases, J lost 8 bases, and 10 bases lay in between. Germline V gene data show CDR1 as LNHNV and CDR2 as YYDKDF (reference sequence). The CDR3 sequence is CATSRDEAGEAFF. CDR3 nucleotides: TGTGCCACCAGCAGAGATGAGGCAGGAGAAGCTTTCTTT.

The V call is TRBV2, the J call TRBJ2-3; the D gene is possibly TRBD1 (6 bases). Trimming cost V 8 bases and J 1 base, with 19 bases left between them. CDR1 and CDR2 (germline): SNHLY, FYNNEI. This CDR3 is built from 16 residues. CDR3 bases: TGTGCCAGCGTTCCCAGGGGTGTTGCACGCACAGATACGCAGTATTTT. Translating gives CASVPRGVARTDTQYF.

The CDR3 loop reads CSVDRGTGGFEQYF. The CDR3 DNA follows: TGCAGCGTTGACCGAGGGACAGGGGGCTTCGAGCAGTACTTC. This chain connects TRBV29-1 to TRBJ2-7, with TRBD1 matching over 12 bases. This CDR3 contains 14 residues. V gave up 3 bases and J gave up 6 bases; unmatched junction bases: 6. The germline gives CDR1 SQVTM, CDR2 ANQGSEA.

The rearrangement joins TRBV29-1 to TRBJ1-1; perhaps TRBD1 as D (5 bases). V dropped 7 bases and J dropped 1 base, with 13 bases sitting between them. CDR1 and CDR2 from the germline V gene are SQVTM and ANQGSEA. This CDR3 comprises 13 residues. The DNA for the CDR3 is TGCAGCGCGAAACCAACAGGGAACACTGAAGCTTTCTTT. Translating it yields CSAKPTGNTEAFF.

Only one count was recorded for this clone. The genes are TRBV30 and TRBJ1-4; TRBD1 might be the D (5 bases). V was pared by 1 base and J by 8 bases, with 14 bases between. CDR3 length equals 14 residues. The germline V gene encodes CDR1 GTSNPN and CDR2 SVGIG (reference sequence). The CDR3 nucleotides read TGTGCCTGGAGTGCGGAGATGCGGGGGGAAAAACTGTTTTTT. Protein product: CAWSAEMRGEKLFF.

This clone was counted a few times. This chain joins TRBV4-3 and TRBJ2-2, with D unclear. Deletions cut 0 bases from V and 4 bases from J, with 6 bases between. The germline CDR1 and CDR2 sequences are LGHNA and YSLEER. The CDR3 has 14 residues. The CDR3 DNA reads as TGCGCCAGCAGCCAAGAGTGGTCCACCGGGGAGCTGTTTTTT. Protein: CASSQEWSTGELFF.

This clone is judged medium-sized. The chain is built from TRBV7-9 and TRBJ2-6; perhaps TRBD1 as D (6 bases). Trimming pared 4 bases from V and 2 bases from J, leaving 21 bases between. The CDR3 is 19 amino acids. Germline values: CDR1 SEHNR, CDR2 FQNEAQ (reference sequence). The CDR3 coding sequence is TGTGCCAGCAGCTCCAGGGGCACGGGCGTAACACCTGGGGCCAACGTCCTGACTTTC. Translated: CASSSRGTGVTPGANVLTF.

This chain connects TRBV29-1 to TRBJ2-7; TRBD1 agrees at 7 bases. The CDR3 runs 12 residues. CDR1 is SQVTM, CDR2 ANQGSEA, per germline. Trimming removed 5 bases from V and 2 bases from J; junction bases left unmatched: 3. In DNA, the CDR3 is TGCAGCGTTCGAGGGGGCCCCTACGAGCAGTACTTC. Translation gives CSVRGGPYEQYF.

V usage is TRBV29-1 and J usage is TRBJ2-3; D ambiguous. Germline V gene data show CDR1 as SQVTM and CDR2 as ANQGSEA. Trimming removed 5 bases from V and 8 bases from J, with 17 bases in between. This CDR3 has 13 amino acids. The CDR3 DNA follows: TGCAGCGTTTACCCGACTGCTTCAGGTACGCAGTATTTT. It encodes CSVYPTASGTQYF.

This clone was observed a handful of times. V gene TRBV29-1 combines with J gene TRBJ1-1; a possible D gene is TRBD1 (5 bases). Germline values: CDR1 SQVTM, CDR2 ANQGSEA. V was shortened by 4 bases and J by 2 bases, with 29 bases between the two germline ends. This CDR3 has 19 residues. The CDR3 is CSVVGDPITGWKRNTEAFF. Here the CDR3 DNA reads TGCAGCGTTGTTGGGGACCCGATCACGGGGTGGAAGAGAAACACTGAAGCTTTCTTT.